This TCR beta chain emerged from a study of CD8+CD57+ T cells in acquired aplastic anemia. For the study at large: DNA per sorted CD4+ or CD8+ sample ranged roughly 0.17 to 27.4 ug, averaging about 3.4 ug.

Profiling of TCR beta VDJ combinations and CDR3 sequences used genomic DNA as template. MiXCR was run by TCRdb on the reads, yielding one entry per CDR3 protein. The table has approximately 470,000 distinct CDR3 sequences, approximately 32% seen once. As concerns this clonotype: The antigen remains unidentified.

Patients picked for sequencing had shown CD8+CD57+ cell expansion detected by flow cytometry. Severe acquired aplastic anemia was diagnosed in all patients. This CDR3 spans 14 amino acids. Per the germline V gene, CDR1 is MDHEN and CDR2 is SYDVKM. Losses at the gene ends were 3 bases for V and 10 bases for J; bases not matched to a gene: 11. Overall study findings and caveats: Levels of CD8+ Simpson's diversity were not significantly distinct in patients versus controls. Patients and controls shared just under 30 CD8+ CDR3 sequences, highly expressed in patients.

The TCR was taken from a human donor with aplastic anemia. This chain uses TRBV28 with TRBJ2-7; 8 bases are a match to TRBD1. Source material: sorted CD4+, CD8+, or CD8+CD57+ T cells (not recorded which) from PBMCs. In nucleotides, the CDR3 is TGTGCCAGCAGTTTCGCTGGACAGGGCGCCCTTCAGTACTTC. Translation: CASSFAGQGALQYF.